These 27 T cell receptor beta chains came from one sample sequenced in a study of blood T cell repertoires in COVID-19. The repertoire was sequenced with immunoSEQ multiplex PCR; TCRdb's copy has only in-frame clones and lacks some. This sample yields under 250,000 clones, of which around nine tenths are seen a single time; roughly 2.5% belongs to the top ten. Sequenced sample: peripheral blood. The receptors stem from a woman aged 60 to 75 with acute or convalescent COVID-19.

At least ten counts were recorded for this clone. The genes are TRBV6-2 or TRBV6-3 and TRBJ2-1, with 11 bases fitting TRBD2. Losses at the gene ends were 0 bases for V and 3 bases for J; bases not matched to a gene: 4. This CDR3 is 17 amino acids long. CDR1 is MNHEY, CDR2 SVGEGT, per germline. The CDR3 DNA follows: TGTGCCAGCAGTTACTCGGGTAGCGGGGGGGTCTACAATGAGCAGTTCTTC. This gives the protein CASSYSGSGGVYNEQFF.

This clone has just a few counts. CDR3 in DNA: TGTGCCAGTAGTATGGAACAGGGTAGAGATGGCTACACCTTC. Translation gives CASSMEQGRDGYTF. The chain recombines TRBV19 with TRBJ1-2, with D possibly TRBD1 on 6 matching bases. Germline V gene data show CDR1 as LNHDA and CDR2 as SQIVND (reference sequence). V gave up 3 bases and J gave up 6 bases, with 14 bases separating them. The CDR3 extends over 14 amino acids.

The J gene is TRBJ2-3, the V gene TRBV12-3 or TRBV12-4, with D unresolved. This CDR3 is 13 amino acids long. Trimming left V 4 bases short and J 2 bases short, with 7 bases between. The CDR3 coding sequence is TGTGCCAGCAGTTCTGGCAACACAGATACGCAGTATTTT. It encodes CASSSGNTDTQYF.

There are a few counts of this clone. J is TRBJ2-7 and V is TRBV6-5; 13 bases line up with TRBD2. J gave up 11 bases and V 7 bases, and 8 bases lay outside the gene matches. Germline CDR1 MNHEY, CDR2 SVGAGI. The CDR3 has 13 amino acids. CDR3 sequence (DNA): TGTGCCAGCAAGCTCGGGACTAGCGGGATGAAGTACTTC. This encodes CASKLGTSGMKYF.

The chain employs TRBV6-1 and TRBJ1-5, with no clear D. V was clipped by 0 bases and J by 9 bases, with 18 bases between them. The CDR3 consists of 16 residues. Germline-derived CDR1 and CDR2 are MNHNS and SASEGT. The CDR3, as DNA: TGTGCCAGCAGTGAAGCCCCTGGGCATACATTCGGGCCCCAGCATTTT. As protein: CASSEAPGHTFGPQHF.

V and J are TRBV5-8 and TRBJ2-7; 13 nucleotides align to TRBD2. This CDR3 is built from 20 residues. The V segment lost 4 bases and the J segment 1 base; nucleotides outside the gene matches: 17. Germline CDR1 is SGHTS and CDR2 is YDEGEE. CDR3 sequence: CASSPPSGGLAGALSYEQYF. DNA for the CDR3: TGTGCCAGCAGCCCGCCCTCAGGAGGACTAGCGGGGGCCCTTTCCTACGAGCAGTACTTC.

This clone was detected only once. The genes are TRBV14 and TRBJ2-4; the match to TRBD1 covers 7 bases. Germline values: CDR1 SGHDN, CDR2 FVKESK. Unmatched junction bases numbered 1, after V lost 4 bases and J lost 1 base. The CDR3 sequence is 14 residues long. In DNA, the CDR3 is TGTGCCAGCAGCCCGGACAGGGCCAAAAACATTCAGTACTTC. Its protein product is CASSPDRAKNIQYF.

This CDR3 reads CASSLTGYNGYTF. DNA of the CDR3: TGTGCCAGCAGTTTAACGGGGTATAATGGCTACACCTTC. V usage is TRBV27 and J usage is TRBJ1-2, with D unclear. The CDR3 contains 13 residues. Germline V CDR1 and CDR2: MNHEY, SMNVEV (reference sequence). The V end lost 2 bases, the J end lost 6 bases, and 10 bases lay between the germline ends.

The rearrangement uses TRBV5-1 and TRBJ1-1, with D hard to call. CDR3 length: 15 amino acids. V was shortened by 5 bases and J by 1 base, with 15 bases between the two germline ends. CDR1 is SGHRS, CDR2 YFSETQ, per germline. The CDR3 DNA reads TGCGCCAGCAGTTATGAACCGGGAAAGAACACTGAAGCTTTCTTT. It yields the protein CASSYEPGKNTEAFF.

The table lists this clone with a count of one. This chain uses TRBV12-3 or TRBV12-4 with TRBJ1-5; TRBD1 matches at 7 bases. This CDR3 region has 13 residues. V dropped 5 bases and J dropped 4; count of bases not matched to a gene: 2. The chain's CDR3 is CASSDRVNQPQHF. DNA of the CDR3: TGTGCCAGCAGTGACAGGGTAAATCAGCCCCAGCATTTT.

The chain employs TRBV18 and TRBJ2-7; TRBD1 matches at 10 bases. Germline lookup yields CDR1 KGHSH and CDR2 LQKENI. This CDR3 is 16 amino acids long. V was pared by 2 bases and J by 5 bases, with 9 bases of the junction left unmatched. CDR3 amino acids: CASSPSRTGGRNEQYF. The CDR3 region has the DNA TGTGCCAGCTCACCATCTAGGACAGGGGGTAGGAACGAGCAGTACTTC.

This sequence joins TRBV19 and TRBJ1-5; 7 bases match TRBD1. V lost 3 bases to trimming and J lost 5 bases; unmatched junction nucleotides: 4. The CDR3 consists of 14 residues. Germline CDR1 is LNHDA and CDR2 is SQIVND (reference sequence). In DNA form, the CDR3 reads TGTGCCAGTAGTATCAGGGACAGTTATCAGCCCCAGCATTTT. Its protein is CASSIRDSYQPQHF. Complete variable domain (other parts from reference TRBV19 and TRBJ1-5): DGGITQSPKYLFRKEGQNVTLSCEQNLNHDAMYWYRQDPGQGLRLIYYSQIVNDFQKGDIAEGYSVSREKKESFPLTVTSAQKNPTAFYLCASSIRDSYQPQHFGDGTRLSIL.

The J gene is TRBJ2-1, the V gene TRBV5-1, with no clear D. Deletions cut 2 bases from V and 7 bases from J, with 13 bases between. The CDR3 extends over 14 amino acids. Per the germline V gene, CDR1 is SGHRS and CDR2 is YFSETQ. CDR3 in DNA: TGCGCCAGCAGCTTTCTGGCATCACCGAATGAGCAGTTCTTC. Translated, it gives CASSFLASPNEQFF.

The chain combines TRBV4-1 with TRBJ2-7, with D unclear. CDR3 size: 15 residues. Germline CDR1 reads MGHRA; CDR2 reads YSYEKL. Between the trimmed V and J ends, which lost 1 base and 3 bases, there was a span of 13 bases. CDR3 in amino acids: CASSQVGDFNYEQYF. The CDR3 DNA reads as TGCGCCAGCAGCCAAGTTGGTGACTTCAACTACGAGCAGTACTTC.

V usage is TRBV7-3 and J usage is TRBJ1-3; D might be TRBD1 (6 bases). The CDR3 runs 15 residues. Trimming cost V 5 bases and J 5 bases, with 16 bases left between them. CDR1 and CDR2 from the germline V gene are SGHTA and FQGTGA. CDR3 in DNA: TGTGCCAGCAGCGGCCGGTCAGGGGTAAGAAACACCATATATTTT. Translation gives CASSGRSGVRNTIYF.

The rearrangement uses TRBV7-9 and TRBJ2-4, with 15 positions matching TRBD2. Germline-derived CDR1 and CDR2 are SEHNR and FQNEAQ (reference sequence). Trimming took 5 bases from V and 6 from J; bases not matched to a gene: 11. This CDR3 comprises 18 residues. The chain's CDR3 is CASSPGLAGGPGRNIQYF. Here the CDR3 DNA reads TGTGCCAGCAGCCCTGGACTAGCGGGGGGGCCGGGTCGAAACATTCAGTACTTC.

The V call is TRBV11-2, the J call TRBJ1-4; the D gene is possibly TRBD1 (5 bases). V lost 0 bases and J 5 bases, leaving 13 bases between the germline ends. The CDR3 runs 16 residues. Germline V gene sequence: CDR1 SGHAT, CDR2 FQNNGV. The CDR3 DNA sequence: TGTGCCAGCAGCTTAGATGGGGCAGTTAGAAATGAAAAACTGTTTTTT. It is translated as CASSLDGAVRNEKLFF.

J is TRBJ2-2 and V is TRBV5-1; TRBD1 matches at 8 bases. Germline trimming cut 4 bases from V and 8 bases from J; bases unmatched to any gene: 4. CDR3 length: 13 residues. Germline V CDR1 and CDR2: SGHRS, YFSETQ. The CDR3 spells CASSGQGFGELFF. The CDR3 DNA reads TGCGCCAGCAGCGGACAGGGCTTTGGGGAGCTGTTTTTT.

This rearrangement joins TRBV5-1 to TRBJ1-3; no clear D gene. Per germline, CDR1 SGHRS and CDR2 YFSETQ. CDR3 length: 13 residues. Deletions cut 3 bases from V and 2 bases from J, with 6 bases between. CDR3: CASSSFAGNTIYF. CDR3 in DNA: TGCGCCAGCAGCTCCTTTGCTGGAAACACCATATATTTT.

This clone was found once. V usage is TRBV5-8 and J usage is TRBJ2-1, with 10 bases aligning to TRBD2. The germline V gene has CDR1 SGHTS and CDR2 YDEGEE. This CDR3 is built from 16 residues. V shed 4 bases, J shed 0 bases, and the junction held 4 bases outside the gene matches. The CDR3 DNA reads as TGTGCCAGCAGCCGGACTAGCGGTCGCTCCTACAATGAGCAGTTCTTC. This sequence encodes CASSRTSGRSYNEQFF.

On this clone itself: The same CDR3 also results from other DNA sequences found in this sample. V and J are TRBV9 and TRBJ2-2; no firm D call. The CDR3 extends over 14 amino acids. In germline, CDR1 is SGDLS, CDR2 YYNGEE. V lost 0 bases and J 2 bases, leaving 5 bases between the germline ends. The CDR3 loop is CASSVALNTGELFF. CDR3 nucleotides: TGTGCCAGCAGCGTAGCCTTAAACACCGGGGAGCTGTTTTTT.

The table lists this clone with a few counts. The gene calls are TRBV3-1 (or the pseudogene TRBV3-2) and TRBJ1-2, with D perhaps TRBD1 (5 bases). The CDR3 extends over 15 amino acids. In germline, CDR1 is LGHDT, CDR2 YNNKEL (reference sequence). Between the trimmed V and J ends, which lost 4 bases and 3 bases, there was a span of 15 bases. The CDR3 reads CASSRGAGVDYGYTF. The CDR3 DNA is TGTGCCAGCAGCCGTGGTGCGGGGGTCGACTATGGCTACACCTTC.

The J gene is TRBJ2-2, the V gene TRBV10-2; D might be TRBD1 (5 bases). The V end lost 3 bases, the J end lost 6 bases, and 8 bases lay between the germline ends. This CDR3 is built from 13 residues. Germline V gives CDR1 WSHSY, CDR2 SAAADI. CDR3 sequence: CASSDLGPGELFF. Written as DNA, the CDR3 is TGCGCCAGCAGTGATTTGGGGCCCGGGGAGCTGTTTTTT.

The gene calls are TRBV15 and TRBJ1-2, with D possibly TRBD1 on 6 matching bases. This CDR3 is built from 13 residues. Per germline, CDR1 LNHNV and CDR2 YYDKDF (reference sequence). Trimming pared 6 bases from V and 5 bases from J, leaving 13 bases between. The CDR3 spells CATREQGWYGYTF. For the CDR3, the DNA is TGTGCCACCAGAGAGCAGGGGTGGTATGGCTACACCTTC.

The count of this clone is one. The rearrangement joins TRBV7-3 to TRBJ2-1, with D possibly matching TRBD1 (6 bases). The CDR3 is made up of 13 amino acids. Germline V gene data show CDR1 as SGHTA and CDR2 as FQGTGA. V lost 6 bases and J 7 bases, leaving 13 bases between the germline ends. The CDR3 sequence: CASSRPGVNEQFF. The DNA for the CDR3 is TGTGCCAGCAGTAGACCAGGGGTGAATGAGCAGTTCTTC.

The rearrangement uses TRBV19 and TRBJ2-3; 9 bases are shared with TRBD1. Trimming took 0 bases from V and 4 from J; bases not matched to a gene: 8. Germline values: CDR1 LNHDA, CDR2 SQIVND (reference sequence). The CDR3 spans 17 residues. CDR3 sequence: CASSIDGTGPLPDTQYF. CDR3 bases: TGTGCCAGTAGTATAGACGGGACAGGGCCCCTTCCAGATACGCAGTATTTT.

The chain employs TRBV5-1 and TRBJ1-2; D gene ambiguous. The CDR3 is 14 residues long. Germline lookup yields CDR1 SGHRS and CDR2 YFSETQ. Trimming took off 3 bases at V and 4 bases at J, with 13 bases between the two ends. The CDR3 loop is CASSYTDSPYGYTF. For the CDR3, the DNA is TGCGCCAGCAGCTATACTGATTCCCCCTATGGCTACACCTTC.